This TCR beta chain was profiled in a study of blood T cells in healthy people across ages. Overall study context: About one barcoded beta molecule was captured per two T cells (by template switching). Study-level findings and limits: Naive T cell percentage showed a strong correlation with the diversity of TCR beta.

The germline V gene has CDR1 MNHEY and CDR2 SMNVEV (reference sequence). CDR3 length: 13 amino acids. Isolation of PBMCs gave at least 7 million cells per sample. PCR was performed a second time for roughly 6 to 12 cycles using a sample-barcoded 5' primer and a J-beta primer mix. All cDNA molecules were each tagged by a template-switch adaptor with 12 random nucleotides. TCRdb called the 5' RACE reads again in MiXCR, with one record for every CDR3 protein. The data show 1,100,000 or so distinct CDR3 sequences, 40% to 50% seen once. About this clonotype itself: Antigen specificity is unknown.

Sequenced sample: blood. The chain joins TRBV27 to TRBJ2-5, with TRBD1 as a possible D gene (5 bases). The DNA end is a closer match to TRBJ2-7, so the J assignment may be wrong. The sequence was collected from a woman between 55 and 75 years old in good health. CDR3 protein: CASSLASRVEQYF. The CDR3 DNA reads TGTGCCAGCAGTTTAGCGAGCAGGGTCGAGCAGTACTTC.